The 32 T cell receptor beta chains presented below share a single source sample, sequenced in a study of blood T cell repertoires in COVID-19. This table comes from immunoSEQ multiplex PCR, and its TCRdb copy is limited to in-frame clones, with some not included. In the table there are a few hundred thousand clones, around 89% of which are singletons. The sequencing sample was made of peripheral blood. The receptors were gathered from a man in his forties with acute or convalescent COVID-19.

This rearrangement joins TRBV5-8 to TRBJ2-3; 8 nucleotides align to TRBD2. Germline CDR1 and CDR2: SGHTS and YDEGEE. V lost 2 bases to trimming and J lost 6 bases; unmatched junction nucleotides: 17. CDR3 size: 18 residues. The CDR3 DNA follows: TGTGCCAGCAGCTTATTTGGTGGCGCGGGAGGTCGGGGGGATACGCAGTATTTT. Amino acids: CASSLFGGAGGRGDTQYF.

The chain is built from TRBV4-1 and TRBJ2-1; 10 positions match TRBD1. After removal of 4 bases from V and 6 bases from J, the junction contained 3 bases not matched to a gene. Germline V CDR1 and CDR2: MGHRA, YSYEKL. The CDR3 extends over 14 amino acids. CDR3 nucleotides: TGCGCCAGCAGCCCTCGGGACAGGGGCAATGAGCAGTTCTTC. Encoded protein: CASSPRDRGNEQFF.

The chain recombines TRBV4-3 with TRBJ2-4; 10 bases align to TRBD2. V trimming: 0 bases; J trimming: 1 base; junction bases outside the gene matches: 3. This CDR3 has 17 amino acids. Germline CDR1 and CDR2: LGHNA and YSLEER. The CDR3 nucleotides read TGCGCCAGCAGCCAAGACCCAGCGGGGGGGGCCAAAAACATTCAGTACTTC. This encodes CASSQDPAGGAKNIQYF.

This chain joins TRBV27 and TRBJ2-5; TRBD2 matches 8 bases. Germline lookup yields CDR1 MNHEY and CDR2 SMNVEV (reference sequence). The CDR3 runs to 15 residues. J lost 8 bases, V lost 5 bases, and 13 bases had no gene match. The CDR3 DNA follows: TGTGCCAGCAGTATAAACCCCGGGACTAGTCAAACCCAGTACTTC. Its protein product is CASSINPGTSQTQYF.

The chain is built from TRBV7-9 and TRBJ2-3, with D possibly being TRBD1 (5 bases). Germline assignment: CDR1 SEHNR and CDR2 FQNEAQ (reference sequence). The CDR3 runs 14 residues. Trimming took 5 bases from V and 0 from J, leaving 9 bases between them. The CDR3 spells CASSAGHSTDTQYF. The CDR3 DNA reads TGTGCCAGCAGCGCAGGACACAGCACAGATACGCAGTATTTT.

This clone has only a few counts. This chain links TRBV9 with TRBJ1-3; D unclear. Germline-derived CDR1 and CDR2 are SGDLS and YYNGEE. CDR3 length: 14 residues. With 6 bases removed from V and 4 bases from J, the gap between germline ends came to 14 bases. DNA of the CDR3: TGTGCCAGCACTACCCCTGGAGGCGGAAACACCATATATTTT. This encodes CASTTPGGGNTIYF.

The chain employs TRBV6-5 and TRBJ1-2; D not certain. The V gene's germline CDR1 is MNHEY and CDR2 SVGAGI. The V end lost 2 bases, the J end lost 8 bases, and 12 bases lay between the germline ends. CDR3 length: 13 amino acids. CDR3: CASSYEVRGGYTF. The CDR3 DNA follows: TGTGCCAGCAGTTACGAGGTCCGAGGGGGCTACACCTTC.

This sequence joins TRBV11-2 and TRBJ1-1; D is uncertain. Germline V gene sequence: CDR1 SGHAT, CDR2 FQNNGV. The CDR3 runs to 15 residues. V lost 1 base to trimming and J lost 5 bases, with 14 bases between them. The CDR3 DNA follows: TGTGCCAGCAGCTTAGGTCCGGCGGGGAGGACTGAAGCTTTCTTT. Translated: CASSLGPAGRTEAFF. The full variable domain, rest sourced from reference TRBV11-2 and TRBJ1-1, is EAGVAQSPRYKIIEKRQSVAFWCNPISGHATLYWYQQILGQGPKLLIQFQNNGVVDDSQLPKDRFSAERLKGVDSTLKIQPAKLEDSAVYLCASSLGPAGRTEAFFGQGTRLTVV.

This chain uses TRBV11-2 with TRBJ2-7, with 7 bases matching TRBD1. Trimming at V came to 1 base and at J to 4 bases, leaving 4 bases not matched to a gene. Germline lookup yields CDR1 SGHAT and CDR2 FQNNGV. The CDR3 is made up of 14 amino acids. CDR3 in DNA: TGTGCCAGCAGCTTAGGACAGGGTCTGTACGAGCAGTACTTC. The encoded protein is CASSLGQGLYEQYF.

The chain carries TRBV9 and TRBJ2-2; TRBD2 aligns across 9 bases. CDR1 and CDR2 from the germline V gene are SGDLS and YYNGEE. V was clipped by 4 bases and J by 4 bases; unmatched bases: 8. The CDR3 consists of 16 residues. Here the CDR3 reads CASSFSGRLGTGELFF. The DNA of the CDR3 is TGTGCCAGCAGCTTTAGCGGGAGACTCGGCACCGGGGAGCTGTTTTTT.

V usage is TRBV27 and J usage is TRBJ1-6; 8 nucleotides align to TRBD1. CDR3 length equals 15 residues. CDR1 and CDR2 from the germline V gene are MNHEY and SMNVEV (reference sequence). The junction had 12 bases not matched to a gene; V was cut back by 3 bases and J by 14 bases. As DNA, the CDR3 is TGTGCCAGCAGTTTGACAGGGGCCAGGCAGGGGGCCCTCCACTTT. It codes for CASSLTGARQGALHF.

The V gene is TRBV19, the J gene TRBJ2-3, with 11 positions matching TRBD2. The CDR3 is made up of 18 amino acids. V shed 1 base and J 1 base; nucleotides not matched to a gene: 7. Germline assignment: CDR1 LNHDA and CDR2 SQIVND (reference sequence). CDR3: CASSIVATSGGGTDTQYF. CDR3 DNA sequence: TGTGCCAGTAGTATAGTCGCAACTAGCGGGGGTGGCACAGATACGCAGTATTTT.

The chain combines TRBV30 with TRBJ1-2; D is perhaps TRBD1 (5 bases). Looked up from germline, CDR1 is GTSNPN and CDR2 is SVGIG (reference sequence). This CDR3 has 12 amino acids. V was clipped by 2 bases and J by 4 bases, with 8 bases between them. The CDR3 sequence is CAWSFGAYGYTF. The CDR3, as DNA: TGTGCCTGGAGTTTTGGGGCCTATGGCTACACCTTC. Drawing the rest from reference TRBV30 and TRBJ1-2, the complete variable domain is SQTIHQWPATLVQPVGSPLSLECTVEGTSNPNLYWYRQAAGRGLQLLFYSVGIGQISSEVPQNLSASRPQDRQFILSSKKLLLSDSGFYLCAWSFGAYGYTFGSGTRLTVV.

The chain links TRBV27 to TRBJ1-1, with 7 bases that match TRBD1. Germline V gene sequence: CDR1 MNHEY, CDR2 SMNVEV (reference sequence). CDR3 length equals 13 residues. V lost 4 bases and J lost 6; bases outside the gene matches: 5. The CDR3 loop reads CASSSGRGAEAFF. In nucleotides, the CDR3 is TGTGCCAGCAGTTCGGGCAGGGGGGCTGAAGCTTTCTTT.

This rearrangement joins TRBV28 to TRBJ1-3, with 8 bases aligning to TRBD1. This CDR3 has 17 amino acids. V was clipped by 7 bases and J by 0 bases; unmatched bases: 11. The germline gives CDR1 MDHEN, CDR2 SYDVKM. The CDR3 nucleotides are TGTGCCAGCACCCCCATCGGACAGGGAGCCTCTGGAAACACCATATATTTT. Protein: CASTPIGQGASGNTIYF.

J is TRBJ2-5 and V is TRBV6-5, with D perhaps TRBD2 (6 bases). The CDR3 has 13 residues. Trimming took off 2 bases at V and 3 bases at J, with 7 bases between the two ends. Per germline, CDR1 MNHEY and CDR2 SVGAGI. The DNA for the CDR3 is TGTGCCAGCAGTTACGGGGGGAAAGAGACCCAGTACTTC. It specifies CASSYGGKETQYF.

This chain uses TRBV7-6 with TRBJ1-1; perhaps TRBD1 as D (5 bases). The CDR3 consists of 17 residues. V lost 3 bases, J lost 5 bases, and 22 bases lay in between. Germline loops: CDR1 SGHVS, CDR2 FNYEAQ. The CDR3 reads CASSFNVVSQGGTEAFF. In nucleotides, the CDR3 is TGTGCCAGCAGCTTTAATGTCGTGAGCCAGGGTGGTACTGAAGCTTTCTTT.

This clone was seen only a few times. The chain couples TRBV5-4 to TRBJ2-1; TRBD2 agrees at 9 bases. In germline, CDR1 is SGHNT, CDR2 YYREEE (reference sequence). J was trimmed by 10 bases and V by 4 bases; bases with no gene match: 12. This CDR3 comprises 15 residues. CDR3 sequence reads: CASSASPGLAWEQFF. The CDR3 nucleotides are TGTGCCAGCAGCGCGTCCCCGGGACTAGCATGGGAGCAGTTCTTC.

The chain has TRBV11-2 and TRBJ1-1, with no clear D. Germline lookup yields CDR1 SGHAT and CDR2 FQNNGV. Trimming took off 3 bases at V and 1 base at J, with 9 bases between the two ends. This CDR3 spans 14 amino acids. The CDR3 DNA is TGTGCCAGCAGCTTCAGGCCCCCGAACACTGAAGCTTTCTTT. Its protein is CASSFRPPNTEAFF. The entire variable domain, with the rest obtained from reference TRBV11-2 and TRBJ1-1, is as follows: EAGVAQSPRYKIIEKRQSVAFWCNPISGHATLYWYQQILGQGPKLLIQFQNNGVVDDSQLPKDRFSAERLKGVDSTLKIQPAKLEDSAVYLCASSFRPPNTEAFFGQGTRLTVV.

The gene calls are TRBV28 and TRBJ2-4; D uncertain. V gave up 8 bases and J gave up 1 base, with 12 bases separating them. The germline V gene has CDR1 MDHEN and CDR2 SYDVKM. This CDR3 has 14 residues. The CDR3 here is CASASGGAKNIQYF. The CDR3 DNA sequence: TGTGCCAGCGCTTCGGGTGGTGCCAAAAACATTCAGTACTTC.

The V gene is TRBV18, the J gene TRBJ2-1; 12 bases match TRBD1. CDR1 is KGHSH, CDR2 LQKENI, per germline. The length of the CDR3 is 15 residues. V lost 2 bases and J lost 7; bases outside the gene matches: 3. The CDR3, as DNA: TGTGCCAGCTCACCAACGGGACAGGGGGCTAATGAGCAGTTCTTC. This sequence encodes CASSPTGQGANEQFF. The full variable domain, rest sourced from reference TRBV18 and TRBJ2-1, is NAGVMQNPRHLVRRRGQEARLRCSPMKGHSHVYWYRQLPEEGLKFMVYLQKENIIDESGMPKERFSAEFPKEGPSILRIQQVVRGDSAAYFCASSPTGQGANEQFFGPGTRLTVL.

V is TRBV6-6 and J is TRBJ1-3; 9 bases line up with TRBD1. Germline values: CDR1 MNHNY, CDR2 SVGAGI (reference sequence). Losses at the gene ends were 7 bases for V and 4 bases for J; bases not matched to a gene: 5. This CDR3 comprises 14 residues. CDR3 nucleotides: TGTGCCAGCACCCGGGGACAGGGCGGAAACACCATATATTTT. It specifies CASTRGQGGNTIYF.

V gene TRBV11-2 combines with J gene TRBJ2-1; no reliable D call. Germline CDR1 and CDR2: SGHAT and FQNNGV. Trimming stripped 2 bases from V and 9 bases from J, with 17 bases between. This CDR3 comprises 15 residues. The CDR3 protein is CASSLPALPYGEQFF. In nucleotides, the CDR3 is TGTGCCAGCAGCTTACCCGCTTTACCCTACGGTGAGCAGTTCTTC.

The CDR3 sequence is CASSPGPRTGGAETQYF. CDR3 nucleotides: TGTGCCAGCTCACCAGGGCCACGGACAGGGGGCGCAGAGACCCAGTACTTC. The chain is built from TRBV18 and TRBJ2-5; 11 positions agree with TRBD1. The CDR3 spans 17 residues. The germline CDR1 and CDR2 sequences are KGHSH and LQKENI. V lost 2 bases, J lost 4 bases, and 9 bases stayed unmatched. Full variable domain (remainder filled in from reference TRBV18 and TRBJ2-5): NAGVMQNPRHLVRRRGQEARLRCSPMKGHSHVYWYRQLPEEGLKFMVYLQKENIIDESGMPKERFSAEFPKEGPSILRIQQVVRGDSAAYFCASSPGPRTGGAETQYFGPGTRLLVL.

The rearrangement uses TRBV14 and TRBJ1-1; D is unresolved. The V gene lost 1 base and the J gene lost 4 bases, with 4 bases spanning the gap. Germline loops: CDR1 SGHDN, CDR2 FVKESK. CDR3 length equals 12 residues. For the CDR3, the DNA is TGTGCCAGCAGCCAAGGACTCACTGAAGCTTTCTTT. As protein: CASSQGLTEAFF.

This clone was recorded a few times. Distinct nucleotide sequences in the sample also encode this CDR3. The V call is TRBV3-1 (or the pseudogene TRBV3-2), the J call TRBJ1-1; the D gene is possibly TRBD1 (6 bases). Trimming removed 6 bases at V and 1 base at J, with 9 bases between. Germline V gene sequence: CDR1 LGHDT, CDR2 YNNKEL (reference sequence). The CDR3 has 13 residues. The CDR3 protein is CASSPTGNTEAFF. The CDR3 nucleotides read TGTGCCAGCAGTCCGACAGGGAACACTGAAGCTTTCTTT.

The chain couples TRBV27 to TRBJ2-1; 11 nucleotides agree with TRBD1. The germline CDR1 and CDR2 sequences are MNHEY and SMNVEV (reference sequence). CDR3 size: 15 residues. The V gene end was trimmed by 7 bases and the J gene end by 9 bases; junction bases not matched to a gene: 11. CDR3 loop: CASTPAAGTGGEQFF. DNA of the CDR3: TGTGCCAGCACCCCAGCCGCCGGGACAGGGGGTGAGCAGTTCTTC.

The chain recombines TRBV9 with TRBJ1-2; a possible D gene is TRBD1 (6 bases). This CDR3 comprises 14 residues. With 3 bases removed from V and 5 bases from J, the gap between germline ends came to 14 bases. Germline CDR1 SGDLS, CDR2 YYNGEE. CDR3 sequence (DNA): TGTGCCAGCAGCGCCCGAGAAACAGGGTATGGCTACACCTTC. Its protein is CASSARETGYGYTF.

In DNA, the CDR3 is TGCGCCAGCAGCTTAGGGCGGGGACCCGACGGGGGCACAGATACGCAGTATTTT. Translation gives CASSLGRGPDGGTDTQYF. The chain employs TRBV5-1 and TRBJ2-3; D possibly corresponds to TRBD2 (6 bases). The CDR3 totals 18 residues. Germline assignment: CDR1 SGHRS and CDR2 YFSETQ. With 2 bases removed from V and 1 base from J, the gap between germline ends came to 20 bases. Full variable domain (outside the CDR3, taken from reference TRBV5-1 and TRBJ2-3): KAGVTQTPRYLIKTRGQQVTLSCSPISGHRSVSWYQQTPGQGLQFLFEYFSETQRNKGNFPGRFSGRQFSNSRSEMNVSTLELGDSALYLCASSLGRGPDGGTDTQYFGPGTRLTVL.

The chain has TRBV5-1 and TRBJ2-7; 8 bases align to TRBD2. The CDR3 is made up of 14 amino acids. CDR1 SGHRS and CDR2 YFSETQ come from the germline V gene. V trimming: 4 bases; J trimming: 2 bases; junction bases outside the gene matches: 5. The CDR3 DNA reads TGCGCCAGCAGCCGGGCGGGAGGTACCTACGAGCAGTACTTC. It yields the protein CASSRAGGTYEQYF.

The CDR3 is CAWSPLEAYRGQGNQPQHF. CDR3 nucleotides: TGTGCCTGGAGCCCTCTTGAGGCCTACAGGGGGCAGGGCAATCAGCCCCAGCATTTT. This rearrangement joins TRBV30 to TRBJ1-5; 9 nucleotides line up with TRBD1. Per germline, CDR1 GTSNPN and CDR2 SVGIG (reference sequence). With 3 bases clipped from V and 2 bases from J, the junction kept 17 bases outside the gene matches. The CDR3 is 19 amino acids. The full variable domain, completed using reference TRBV30 and TRBJ1-5, is SQTIHQWPATLVQPVGSPLSLECTVEGTSNPNLYWYRQAAGRGLQLLFYSVGIGQISSEVPQNLSASRPQDRQFILSSKKLLLSDSGFYLCAWSPLEAYRGQGNQPQHFGDGTRLSIL.

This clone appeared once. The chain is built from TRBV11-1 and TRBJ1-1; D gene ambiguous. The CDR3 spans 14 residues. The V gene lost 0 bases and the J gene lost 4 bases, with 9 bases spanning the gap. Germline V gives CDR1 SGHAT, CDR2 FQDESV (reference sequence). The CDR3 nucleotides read TGTGCCAGCAGCTTAGCTTTTCTCGGCACTGAAGCTTTCTTT. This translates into CASSLAFLGTEAFF.